The 27 T cell receptor beta chains presented below share a single source sample, sequenced in a study of T cells in localized non-small cell lung cancer (dated by TCRdb to 2019 to 2021). Library preparation employed the immunoSEQ multiplex PCR assay. The table comes from immuneACCESS by way of TCRdb, which keeps in-frame sequences with V and J called. Part of the clones is missing from these tables; in studies checked, under half for an unresolved V gene and the rest for unknown reasons. A total of roughly 24,000 clones appear in this sample, approximately 87% of them only once. Clones ranked in the top ten supply roughly 1.2% of the sample. Specimen: peripheral blood, collected before any cancer treatment. These receptors came from a woman aged 35-75 years with stage I lung adenocarcinoma.

This clone has only a few counts. The gene calls are TRBV9 and TRBJ2-1; D might be TRBD2 (6 bases). The V and J ends lost 0 bases and 8 bases respectively, with 12 bases between them. The CDR3 is 14 amino acids. Germline V lookup: CDR1 SGDLS, CDR2 YYNGEE. This CDR3 is CASSVVGWGDEQFF. As DNA, the CDR3 is TGTGCCAGCAGCGTAGTAGGGTGGGGGGATGAGCAGTTCTTC.

The genes are TRBV19 and TRBJ2-2; weak D call: TRBD1 (6 bases). Germline V gene lookup returns CDR1 LNHDA and CDR2 SQIVND (reference sequence). Trimming cost V 10 bases and J 6 bases, with 12 bases left between them. The CDR3 is 12 residues long. The CDR3 loop reads CATRTEAGELFF. The CDR3 nucleotides are TGTGCCACCCGGACAGAGGCCGGGGAGCTGTTTTTT.

This chain uses TRBV6-1 with TRBJ2-7; TRBD1 might be the D (5 bases). Trimming removed 3 bases at V and 1 base at J, with 10 bases between. This CDR3 region has 14 residues. The germline V gene encodes CDR1 MNHNS and CDR2 SASEGT. As DNA, the CDR3 is TGTGCCAGCAGTGAGGACATCAGGTCCTACGAGCAGTACTTC. It encodes CASSEDIRSYEQYF.

The J gene is TRBJ2-7, the V gene TRBV13; no reliable D call. The germline V gene encodes CDR1 PRHDT and CDR2 FYEKMQ (reference sequence). The CDR3 consists of 13 residues. Trimming left V 1 base short and J 6 bases short, with 10 bases between. CDR3 in amino acids: CASSLAGAGEQYF. CDR3 nucleotides: TGTGCCAGCAGCTTAGCTGGCGCAGGCGAGCAGTACTTC.

The gene calls are TRBV10-3 and TRBJ2-5; D might be TRBD1 or TRBD2, each matching 5 bases. CDR3 length: 15 residues. The germline V gene has CDR1 ENHRY and CDR2 SYGVKD. Deletions cut 3 bases from V and 4 bases from J, with 15 bases between. CDR3 sequence: CAISEAGTSRETQYF. DNA for the CDR3: TGTGCCATCAGTGAAGCCGGGACGTCCAGAGAGACCCAGTACTTC.

This clone was seen once. J is TRBJ2-1 and V is TRBV4-3; the D call may be TRBD1 or TRBD2 (5 bases each). V was clipped by 2 bases and J by 0 bases, with 14 bases between them. The CDR3 runs to 17 residues. The germline gives CDR1 LGHNA, CDR2 YSLEER. CDR3 nucleotides: TGCGCCAGCAGCCAATCGAGAACGAGGGGCTCCTACAATGAGCAGTTCTTC. The encoded protein is CASSQSRTRGSYNEQFF.

The chain links TRBV7-2 to TRBJ2-1, with 7 bases matching TRBD2. Germline-derived CDR1 and CDR2 are SGHTA and FQGNSA. The V segment lost 2 bases and the J segment 5 bases; nucleotides outside the gene matches: 6. The length of the CDR3 is 15 residues. CDR3 region: CASSLWGGTNNEQFF. The CDR3 DNA reads as TGTGCCAGCAGCTTATGGGGGGGGACTAACAATGAGCAGTTCTTC.

The V gene is TRBV30, the J gene TRBJ2-5; 7 nucleotides agree with TRBD1. The germline gives CDR1 GTSNPN, CDR2 SVGIG (reference sequence). Trimming removed 3 bases from V and 14 bases from J; junction bases left unmatched: 9. This CDR3 comprises 11 residues. CDR3 nucleotides: TGTGCCTGGAGCCCGAGGGGGCTCAAATACTTC. Translation gives CAWSPRGLKYF.

V is TRBV7-2 and J is TRBJ2-5; no firm D call. Trimming pared 5 bases from V and 5 bases from J, leaving 21 bases between. Germline V gene data show CDR1 as SGHTA and CDR2 as FQGNSA. CDR3 length equals 16 residues. In DNA, the CDR3 is TGTGCCAGCAGCCCCCTTGGTGGCAGGATCGGGGAGACCCAGTACTTC. Translating gives CASSPLGGRIGETQYF.

This clone showed up just a few times. J is TRBJ1-2 and V is TRBV7-6; D is ambiguous. This CDR3 has 14 residues. Between the trimmed V and J ends, which lost 5 bases and 2 bases, there was a span of 12 bases. CDR1 is SGHVS and CDR2 is FNYEAQ in the germline V gene. The CDR3 DNA follows: TGTGCCAGCAGCCCAAGGGCTCCGAACTATGGCTACACCTTC. This encodes CASSPRAPNYGYTF.

The J gene is TRBJ1-3, the V gene TRBV12-5, with D unresolved. V shed 2 bases and J shed 5 bases, with 10 bases lying between them. CDR1 is LGHNT, CDR2 FRNRAP, per germline. CDR3 length: 14 residues. The CDR3 nucleotides are TGTGCTAGTGGTTTGATCGGCAACAGAAACACCATATATTTT. Residues: CASGLIGNRNTIYF.

The chain recombines TRBV6-5 with TRBJ1-5; TRBD1 matches at 8 bases. There are 15 residues in the CDR3. The V gene's germline CDR1 is MNHEY and CDR2 SVGAGI. The V and J ends lost 5 bases and 5 bases, in that order; junction bases with no gene match: 8. The CDR3 sequence: CASSPDRGYDQPQHF. CDR3 DNA sequence: TGTGCCAGCAGTCCAGACAGGGGCTACGATCAGCCCCAGCATTTT.

The CDR3 loop reads CASSQGGGRGEQYF. In nucleotides, the CDR3 is TGTGCCAGCAGCCAAGGTGGGGGTCGCGGGGAGCAGTACTTC. This chain links TRBV4-2 with TRBJ2-7; perhaps D is TRBD1 or TRBD2 (5 bases each). In germline, CDR1 is LGHNA, CDR2 YNFKEQ. The V end was cut by 1 base, the J end by 7 bases, with 14 bases between. The CDR3 is 14 residues long.

This rearrangement joins TRBV30 to TRBJ2-1, with D hard to call. Germline V lookup: CDR1 GTSNPN, CDR2 SVGIG (reference sequence). V lost 2 bases and J 7 bases, leaving 15 bases between the germline ends. The CDR3 loop spans 14 amino acids. CDR3: CAWSTFAGVNEQFF. The CDR3 DNA follows: TGTGCCTGGAGTACCTTCGCTGGGGTGAATGAGCAGTTCTTC.

V is TRBV7-3 and J is TRBJ2-3; 8 bases are a match to TRBD2. CDR3 length equals 16 residues. In germline, CDR1 is SGHTA, CDR2 FQGTGA. The trim removed 1 base at V and 6 bases at J, leaving 9 bases unmatched. The CDR3 loop is CASSLMGAGGRDTQYF. CDR3 DNA: TGTGCCAGCAGCTTAATGGGCGCGGGGGGACGGGATACGCAGTATTTT.

The rearrangement joins TRBV5-6 to TRBJ2-2; D perhaps matches TRBD1 (5 bases). CDR1 is SGHDT, CDR2 YYEEEE, per germline. This CDR3 is 15 amino acids long. V was clipped by 4 bases and J by 1 base, with 11 bases between them. CDR3 nucleotide sequence: TGTGCCAGCAGCCCCAACAGGAGGAACACCGGGGAGCTGTTTTTT. Its protein is CASSPNRRNTGELFF.

The V gene is TRBV19, the J gene TRBJ1-2; D uncertain. The CDR3 runs to 16 residues. Germline CDR1 LNHDA, CDR2 SQIVND (reference sequence). The V end lost 8 bases, the J end lost 3 bases, and 22 bases lay between the germline ends. CDR3 nucleotides: TGTGCCAGTGACCCCGACGGAGCTAATGCCTACTATGGCTACACCTTC. Translated: CASDPDGANAYYGYTF.

This chain connects TRBV9 to TRBJ1-1, with unresolved D. In germline, CDR1 is SGDLS, CDR2 YYNGEE. CDR3 length equals 14 residues. Trimming took off 0 bases at V and 1 base at J, with 7 bases between the two ends. The chain's CDR3 is CASSVGRENTEAFF. The CDR3 nucleotides read TGTGCCAGCAGCGTAGGACGGGAGAACACTGAAGCTTTCTTT.

The gene calls are TRBV19 and TRBJ1-2, with D maybe TRBD1 (5 bases). The germline V gene encodes CDR1 LNHDA and CDR2 SQIVND (reference sequence). The length of the CDR3 is 14 residues. V was shortened by 5 bases and J by 4 bases, with 14 bases between the two germline ends. The CDR3 sequence is CASSPRGSGYGYTF. CDR3 nucleotides: TGTGCCAGTAGTCCGAGGGGTTCCGGCTATGGCTACACCTTC.

This clone is a singleton in its sample. This rearrangement joins TRBV7-7 to TRBJ1-1; 7 bases line up with TRBD1. The CDR3 consists of 13 residues. Germline V gene lookup returns CDR1 SSHAT and CDR2 FNYEAQ (reference sequence). Here the CDR3 reads CAIWDRKNTEAFF. CDR3 coding DNA: TGTGCTATTTGGGACAGAAAGAACACTGAAGCTTTCTTT.

V is TRBV19 and J is TRBJ1-2; 7 bases agree with TRBD1. Germline CDR1 LNHDA, CDR2 SQIVND (reference sequence). The CDR3 extends over 17 amino acids. V was pared by 5 bases and J by 4 bases, with 16 bases of the junction left unmatched. The CDR3, as DNA: TGTGCCAGTAGTGCGAGCCCCTCAGGGGGTCGCGGCTATGGCTACACCTTC. Its protein is CASSASPSGGRGYGYTF.

The chain joins TRBV28 to TRBJ2-2; D not resolved. Germline loops: CDR1 MDHEN, CDR2 SYDVKM. This CDR3 is built from 13 residues. Trimming removed 7 bases at V and 5 bases at J, with 11 bases between. In nucleotides, the CDR3 is TGTGCCAGCACCTACACGACTACCGGGGAGCTGTTTTTT. This sequence encodes CASTYTTTGELFF.

The chain uses TRBV7-3 and TRBJ1-4; the D is unclear. The CDR3 has 17 amino acids. Germline V gene lookup returns CDR1 SGHTA and CDR2 FQGTGA. Trimming took 2 bases from V and 2 from J, leaving 15 bases between them. CDR3 sequence (DNA): TGTGCCAGCAGCTTAGCTACGGCGGGGTGGACTAATGAAAAACTGTTTTTT. It yields the protein CASSLATAGWTNEKLFF.

The chain joins TRBV19 to TRBJ1-2, with 11 bases matching TRBD1. V shed 4 bases, J shed 4 bases, and the junction held 8 bases outside the gene matches. This CDR3 spans 16 amino acids. Germline-derived CDR1 and CDR2 are LNHDA and SQIVND (reference sequence). The CDR3 coding sequence is TGTGCCAGTAGTAACGGACAGGGGGCAGTGGCCTATGGCTACACCTTC. This gives the protein CASSNGQGAVAYGYTF.

The chain recombines TRBV29-1 with TRBJ1-4; D ambiguous. V lost 1 base and J 7 bases, leaving 13 bases between the germline ends. The CDR3 has 14 amino acids. CDR1 is SQVTM, CDR2 ANQGSEA, per germline. The CDR3 loop is CSVEGLPGGEKLFF. The CDR3 DNA reads TGCAGCGTTGAAGGCCTCCCGGGAGGTGAAAAACTGTTTTTT.

The chain couples TRBV11-3 to TRBJ1-1; 8 bases line up with TRBD1. The CDR3 runs to 16 residues. CDR1 and CDR2 (germline): SGHNT, YENEEA. V lost 1 base, J lost 6 bases, and 10 bases stayed unmatched. The chain's CDR3 is CASSLGRGRGQSEAFF. In DNA, the CDR3 is TGTGCCAGCAGCTTAGGTAGGGGCAGGGGGCAATCTGAAGCTTTCTTT.

The chain employs TRBV28 and TRBJ2-7; D gene uncertain. The germline V gene has CDR1 MDHEN and CDR2 SYDVKM. Trimming took off 7 bases at V and 4 bases at J, with 11 bases between the two ends. The CDR3 is made up of 12 amino acids. CDR3 sequence: CASTDGGYEQYF. The CDR3 DNA sequence: TGTGCCAGCACCGACGGTGGGTACGAGCAGTACTTC.